These 20 T cell receptor beta chains came from one sample sequenced in a study of T-cell memory formation after mild COVID-19. TCRdb used MiXCR to reprocess the 5' RACE reads, holding one entry per CDR3 protein. The profile covers about 470,000 distinct CDR3 sequences, with nearly 25% appearing a single time and roughly an eighth taken by the ten largest. Source material: PBMCs or a T cell subset sorted from them (not recorded which). The source of these receptors is an adult woman who had mild COVID-19 (a few samples of this study predate the infection). Cell type and time point are not known.

This chain links TRBV2 with TRBJ2-5; 9 bases agree with TRBD2. The CDR3 runs 13 residues. The germline V gene encodes CDR1 SNHLY and CDR2 FYNNEI. The junction had 2 bases not matched to a gene; V was cut back by 7 bases and J by 2 bases. CDR3 residues: CASKRGEQETQYF. The CDR3 region has the DNA TGTGCCAGCAAGCGGGGGGAACAAGAGACCCAGTACTTC.

A remark on this clonotype: A much larger clone lies one base from this, so it may be a read error. The V gene is TRBV7-6, the J gene TRBJ2-1; 8 bases match TRBD1. V was clipped by 5 bases and J by 0 bases; unmatched bases: 3. The CDR3 totals 15 residues. The V gene's germline CDR1 is SGHVS and CDR2 FNYEAQ. The CDR3 DNA sequence: TGTGCCAGCAGCATCGACAGGGGCTCCTACAATGAGCAGTTCTTC. Translating gives CASSIDRGSYNEQFF. Full variable domain (outside the CDR3, taken from reference TRBV7-6 and TRBJ2-1): GAGVSQSPRYKVTKRGQDVALRCDPISGHVSLYWYRQALGQGPEFLTYFNYEAQQDKSGLPNDRFSAERPEGSISTLTIQRTEQRDSAMYRCASSIDRGSYNEQFFGPGTRLTVL.

The chain uses TRBV20-1 and TRBJ2-1; D unclear. Germline loops: CDR1 DFQATT, CDR2 SNEGSKA (reference sequence). The CDR3 length is 12 residues. V lost 3 bases to trimming and J lost 0 bases, with 3 bases between them. The CDR3 coding sequence is TGCAGTGCTAGCCTCTCCTACAATGAGCAGTTCTTC. It codes for CSASLSYNEQFF.

This chain links TRBV23-1 with TRBJ1-1; tentatively, D is TRBD1 (6 bases). TRBV23-1 has ORF status, its function being uncertain. This CDR3 region has 11 residues. The ends were cut back, 1 base at V and 11 bases at J, with 8 bases in the middle. The CDR3 sequence is CASSQFQGAFF. The CDR3 nucleotides are TGCGCCAGCAGTCAATTTCAGGGGGCTTTCTTT.

This chain links TRBV6-2 or TRBV6-3 with TRBJ2-2, with 8 bases that match TRBD1. CDR1 and CDR2 (germline): MNHEY, SVGEGT. Unmatched junction bases numbered 9, after V lost 6 bases and J lost 6 bases. The CDR3 contains 15 residues. The CDR3 is CASSRGQGKSGELFF. CDR3 nucleotides: TGTGCCAGCAGCCGAGGACAGGGAAAATCCGGGGAGCTGTTTTTT.

This chain connects TRBV18 to TRBJ1-5; D remains unclear. Germline CDR1 is KGHSH and CDR2 is LQKENI. The ends were cut back, 6 bases at V and 6 bases at J, with 15 bases in the middle. This CDR3 is built from 14 residues. The CDR3 reads CASSLAPRAQPQHF. The CDR3 coding sequence is TGTGCCAGCTCTCTCGCCCCACGTGCTCAGCCCCAGCATTTT.

The chain couples TRBV5-1 to TRBJ1-2; possible D gene TRBD1, 5 bases. Trimming left V 4 bases short and J 3 bases short, with 10 bases between. CDR1 SGHRS and CDR2 YFSETQ come from the germline V gene. This CDR3 has 13 residues. The CDR3 loop reads CASSQGPDYGYTF. Here the CDR3 DNA reads TGCGCCAGCAGCCAGGGACCGGACTATGGCTACACCTTC.

The chain uses TRBV7-2 and TRBJ2-3; D possibly corresponds to TRBD2 (5 bases). The length of the CDR3 is 15 residues. V lost 1 base and J 4 bases, leaving 12 bases between the germline ends. Germline CDR1 reads SGHTA; CDR2 reads FQGNSA. The CDR3 DNA follows: TGTGCCAGCAGCTTAGAGTCTAGCTACCCAGATACGCAGTATTTT. Its protein is CASSLESSYPDTQYF.

This clonotype was recorded a few times. The genes are TRBV27 and TRBJ1-1; 7 positions match TRBD1. Trimming removed 6 bases from V and 5 bases from J; junction bases left unmatched: 0. CDR3 size: 11 residues. CDR1 and CDR2 from the germline V gene are MNHEY and SMNVEV (reference sequence). The CDR3 reads CASRQGTEAFF. The CDR3 region has the DNA TGTGCCAGCAGACAGGGGACTGAAGCTTTCTTT.

This chain uses TRBV25-1 with TRBJ2-5, with 7 bases identical to TRBD2. The V segment lost 8 bases and the J segment 5 bases; nucleotides outside the gene matches: 23. The CDR3 sequence is 18 residues long. Germline V CDR1 and CDR2: MGHDK, SYGVNS. The CDR3 spells CASSPPRGRDHYHETQYF. The CDR3 DNA is TGTGCCAGCTCTCCCCCTCGAGGGAGGGACCACTATCATGAGACCCAGTACTTC.

V usage is TRBV5-1 and J usage is TRBJ2-7; D ambiguous. The CDR3 consists of 14 residues. V lost 0 bases, J lost 5 bases, and 12 bases lay in between. Germline CDR1 is SGHRS and CDR2 is YFSETQ. CDR3 loop: CASSLGTSADEQYF. The CDR3 nucleotides read TGCGCCAGCAGCTTGGGGACCTCTGCGGACGAGCAGTACTTC.

CDR3 coding DNA: TGTGCCTGGAGTCCAGGGTCCTATGGCTACACCTTC. Its translation: CAWSPGSYGYTF. This sequence joins TRBV30 and TRBJ1-2; a weak D match, TRBD1 (5 bases). The CDR3 runs to 12 residues. Trimming shortened V by 2 bases and J by 4 bases, and 8 bases separated the two germline ends. The V gene's germline CDR1 is GTSNPN and CDR2 SVGIG (reference sequence).

The V and J genes are TRBV6-6 and TRBJ2-7; TRBD1 aligns across 7 bases. From germline, CDR1 is MNHNY and CDR2 SVGAGI (reference sequence). V was pared by 2 bases and J by 2 bases, with 6 bases of the junction left unmatched. This CDR3 is 15 amino acids long. CDR3 DNA sequence: TGTGCCAGCAGTTACCGAAAGACAGGGACCTACGAGCAGTACTTC. This codes for CASSYRKTGTYEQYF.

V is TRBV30 and J is TRBJ2-2; 8 nucleotides align to TRBD2. J lost 1 base, V lost 3 bases, and 4 bases had no gene match. Germline lookup yields CDR1 GTSNPN and CDR2 SVGIG (reference sequence). The CDR3 totals 15 residues. The CDR3 sequence: CAWRRAGVNTGELFF. For the CDR3, the DNA is TGTGCCTGGAGACGAGCGGGGGTGAACACCGGGGAGCTGTTTTTT.

CDR3 residues: CASSLRAVSYNEQFF. CDR3 bases: TGTGCCAGCAGCTTAAGGGCCGTGTCCTACAATGAGCAGTTCTTC. The V call is TRBV7-9, the J call TRBJ2-1; no clear D. Trimming took off 2 bases at V and 1 base at J, with 9 bases between the two ends. Per germline, CDR1 SEHNR and CDR2 FQNEAQ (reference sequence). CDR3 length equals 15 residues.

The CDR3 sequence is CASSSLATSTDTQYF. The CDR3 DNA sequence: TGTGCCAGCAGCTCTCTAGCGACTAGCACAGATACGCAGTATTTT. This chain links TRBV2 with TRBJ2-3, with D possibly TRBD2 on 6 matching bases. V lost 6 bases and J lost 0, with 13 bases in between. Per germline, CDR1 SNHLY and CDR2 FYNNEI. This CDR3 comprises 15 residues.

This clonotype was seen repeatedly, ten times or more. The genes are TRBV7-3 and TRBJ2-1, with 11 bases lining up with TRBD2. Germline CDR1 and CDR2: SGHTA and FQGTGA. V was clipped by 5 bases and J by 4 bases; unmatched bases: 10. The length of the CDR3 is 17 residues. In DNA form, the CDR3 reads TGTGCCAGCAGCCGCCGCGGGGGGACTAGCGGATACAATGAGCAGTTCTTC. Residues: CASSRRGGTSGYNEQFF.

The rearrangement joins TRBV12-3 or TRBV12-4 to TRBJ2-5; 7 bases align to TRBD1. The CDR3 has 12 amino acids. V shed 8 bases and J 6 bases; nucleotides not matched to a gene: 6. As DNA, the CDR3 is TGTGCCAGCGCAGGGGGAGTACAGACCCAGTACTTC. Its translation is CASAGGVQTQYF.

This clonotype was seen many times. The CDR3 DNA reads TGTGCCAGCAGCCATAGCCGGAGCACAGATACGCAGTATTTT. It yields the protein CASSHSRSTDTQYF. The J gene is TRBJ2-3, the V gene TRBV7-2; D is ambiguous. This CDR3 contains 14 residues. Deletions cut 5 bases from V and 0 bases from J, with 9 bases between. The germline CDR1 and CDR2 sequences are SGHTA and FQGNSA.

J is TRBJ1-3 and V is TRBV14, with D uncertain. This CDR3 contains 16 residues. Trimming stripped 0 bases from V and 3 bases from J, with 12 bases between. Germline loops: CDR1 SGHDN, CDR2 FVKESK. The CDR3 DNA follows: TGTGCCAGCAGCCAAGATTATCCGGGGTTTGGAAACACCATATATTTT. Its protein product is CASSQDYPGFGNTIYF.